The 2 T cell receptor beta chains given below trace back to one sample, sequenced in a study of CD8 T cells in Susac syndrome. RNA, at roughly 0.45 to 1 ug, was reverse transcribed with random hexamers. TCRdb re-analysed the immunoSEQ multiplex PCR reads in MiXCR, keeping a single row per CDR3 protein. The table shows some 120,000 distinct CDR3 sequences, with 90% to 95% occurring only once. Material: CD4+ T cells from PBMCs. The receptor set was obtained from a human donor in good health.

The chain's CDR3 is CSAPQQGLAGNEQFF. The CDR3 DNA sequence: TGCAGTGCCCCCCAACAGGGACTAGCTGGCAATGAGCAGTTCTTC. J is TRBJ2-1 and V is TRBV20-1; 9 bases agree with TRBD2. The CDR3 consists of 15 residues. Unmatched junction bases numbered 12, after V lost 6 bases and J lost 6 bases. CDR1 is DFQATT, CDR2 SNEGSKA, per germline (reference sequence).

J is TRBJ1-1 and V is TRBV7-9, with D perhaps TRBD1 (5 bases). In germline, CDR1 is SEHNR, CDR2 FQNEAQ (reference sequence). This CDR3 is built from 16 residues. V lost 5 bases and J lost 4, with 20 bases in between. CDR3 DNA: TGTGCCAGCAGCACCCGAGCGGGGGGAATGGGCACTGAAGCTTTCTTT. Amino acid sequence: CASSTRAGGMGTEAFF.